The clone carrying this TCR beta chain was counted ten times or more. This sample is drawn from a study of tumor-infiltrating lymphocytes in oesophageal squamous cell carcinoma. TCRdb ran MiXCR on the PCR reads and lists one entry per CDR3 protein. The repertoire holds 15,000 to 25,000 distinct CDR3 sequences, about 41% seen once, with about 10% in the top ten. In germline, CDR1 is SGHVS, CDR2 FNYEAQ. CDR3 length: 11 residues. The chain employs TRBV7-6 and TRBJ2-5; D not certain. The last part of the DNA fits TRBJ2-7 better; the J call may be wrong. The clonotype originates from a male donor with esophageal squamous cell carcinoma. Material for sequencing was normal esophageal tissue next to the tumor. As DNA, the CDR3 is TGTGCCAGCAGCCCCGGTGGCGAGCAGTACTTC. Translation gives CASSPGGEQYF.